The 22 T cell receptor beta chains in this list originate from one sample, sequenced in a study of blood T cells in healthy people across ages. Primed by a sample-barcoded 5' primer and a J-beta primer mix, a second PCR proceeded for about 6 to 11 cycles. MiXCR, run by TCRdb on the 5' RACE reads, gives a single entry per CDR3 protein. The data contain around 990,000 distinct CDR3 sequences, under 40% of them seen just once; the ten biggest clones take up about 12%. Sequencing was performed on blood. The receptors shown here come from a man between 18 and 29 years old in good health.

With respect to this clonotype: An end of the junction does not agree with germline; a read error may underlie this. The J gene is TRBJ1-1, the V gene TRBV20-1; TRBD1 might be the D (6 bases). The CDR3 extends over 14 amino acids. Germline V gives CDR1 DFQATT, CDR2 SNEGSKA (reference sequence). The CDR3 spells CSARDLTGNAEAFF. The CDR3 DNA reads TGCAGTGCTAGAGATTTAACAGGGAACGCTGAAGCTTTCTTT.

This chain links TRBV10-3 with TRBJ2-1, with 13 bases fitting TRBD2. V was pared by 4 bases and J by 0 bases, with 6 bases of the junction left unmatched. Germline CDR1 is ENHRY and CDR2 is SYGVKD. The CDR3 extends over 18 amino acids. The CDR3 sequence: CAISVTGLAGSSYNEQFF. CDR3 bases: TGTGCCATCAGTGTCACGGGACTAGCGGGGAGCTCCTACAATGAGCAGTTCTTC.

This clonotype was recorded a few times. This rearrangement joins TRBV20-1 to TRBJ2-3; 10 nucleotides match TRBD1. CDR1 and CDR2 (germline): DFQATT, SNEGSKA (reference sequence). The CDR3 runs 15 residues. V lost 3 bases and J lost 3; bases outside the gene matches: 6. DNA of the CDR3: TGCAGTGCTAGGGGGGACAGGGGAGAGACAGATACGCAGTATTTT. Residues: CSARGDRGETDTQYF.

The sample holds a few counts of this clonotype. The chain carries TRBV4-2 and TRBJ2-2; 9 bases agree with TRBD1. Germline V gene data show CDR1 as LGHNA and CDR2 as YNFKEQ. The CDR3 has 15 amino acids. V shed 0 bases, J shed 10 bases, and the junction held 6 bases outside the gene matches. The CDR3 nucleotides read TGTGCCAGCAGCCAAGAAGGGACAGGGAACGCGGAGCTGTTTTTT. Its translation: CASSQEGTGNAELFF.

This clonotype has more than one count but fewer than ten. CDR3 sequence reads: CAWRGLAGTYEQYF. The CDR3 coding sequence is TGTGCCTGGAGGGGACTAGCGGGGACTTACGAGCAGTACTTC. V gene TRBV30 combines with J gene TRBJ2-7; TRBD2 matches at 13 bases. The CDR3 spans 14 residues. V lost 3 bases, J lost 4 bases, and 3 bases stayed unmatched. Germline CDR1 GTSNPN, CDR2 SVGIG (reference sequence).

A remark on this clonotype: Being one base from a much bigger clone, this may be a read error. Here the CDR3 DNA reads TGCAGTGCCACCCATGCCAGAAACTCAGATACGCAGTATTTT. Encoded protein: CSATHARNSDTQYF. V gene TRBV20-1 combines with J gene TRBJ2-3; no clear D gene. Trimming shortened V by 6 bases and J by 4 bases, and 17 bases separated the two germline ends. CDR3 size: 14 residues. CDR1 and CDR2 (germline): DFQATT, SNEGSKA (reference sequence).

This sequence joins TRBV3-1 and TRBJ1-1, with TRBD1 as a possible D gene (6 bases). The CDR3 extends over 17 amino acids. Trimming pared 5 bases from V and 1 base from J, leaving 20 bases between. CDR1 and CDR2 from the germline V gene are LGHDT and YNNKEL (reference sequence). The CDR3 protein is CASSADRGGWANTEAFF. DNA of the CDR3: TGTGCCAGCAGCGCCGACCGAGGGGGTTGGGCGAACACTGAAGCTTTCTTT.

This clonotype was picked up many times. The V and J genes are TRBV25-1 and TRBJ1-4; perhaps TRBD1 as D (6 bases). Germline CDR1 is MGHDK and CDR2 is SYGVNS. Trimming left V 6 bases short and J 7 bases short, with 18 bases between. The CDR3 runs to 15 residues. CDR3: CASSEGGGLGEKLFF. In DNA, the CDR3 is TGTGCCAGCAGCGAAGGGGGAGGATTAGGTGAAAAACTGTTTTTT.

The gene calls are TRBV20-1 and TRBJ2-1; TRBD2 agrees at 10 bases. Germline V gene sequence: CDR1 DFQATT, CDR2 SNEGSKA (reference sequence). The CDR3 length is 14 residues. V lost 3 bases, J lost 7 bases, and 6 bases stayed unmatched. As DNA, the CDR3 is TGCAGTGCTAGTTTTAGCGGGGGGCGGAATGAGCAGTTCTTC. Protein product: CSASFSGGRNEQFF.

This clonotype was counted a few times. V gene TRBV28 combines with J gene TRBJ2-7; D not resolved. The closer fit of TRBJ2-4 to the DNA end suggests the J call may be wrong. Germline-derived CDR1 and CDR2 are MDHEN and SYDVKM. The CDR3 consists of 13 residues. In DNA form, the CDR3 reads TGTGCCAGCAGTCCCTGGTTCGAAAACATTCAGTACTTC. It yields the protein CASSPWFENIQYF.

In its sample, this clonotype was seen a few times. V and J are TRBV12-3 or TRBV12-4 and TRBJ1-1; TRBD1 might be the D (5 bases). V lost 4 bases, J lost 5 bases, and 14 bases lay in between. The CDR3 is made up of 14 amino acids. The CDR3 spells CASSSMGPGTEAFF. The CDR3 region has the DNA TGTGCCAGCAGTTCAATGGGCCCAGGGACTGAAGCTTTCTTT.

The chain links TRBV20-1 to TRBJ1-6; TRBD1 aligns across 9 bases. Germline CDR1 is DFQATT and CDR2 is SNEGSKA (reference sequence). The CDR3 is 13 residues long. The J segment lost 9 bases and the V segment lost 6 bases, leaving 6 bases of the junction unmatched. The CDR3 spells CSAMGQGTSPLHF. The CDR3 DNA reads as TGCAGTGCCATGGGACAGGGTACTTCACCCCTCCACTTT.

The chain couples TRBV7-2 to TRBJ2-1; 7 nucleotides line up with TRBD1. V lost 5 bases to trimming and J lost 8 bases; unmatched junction nucleotides: 9. This CDR3 has 14 residues. Germline V gene lookup returns CDR1 SGHTA and CDR2 FQGNSA. In nucleotides, the CDR3 is TGTGCCAGCAGCCGACAGGGAGAGGTCGATGAGCAGTTCTTC. Its protein is CASSRQGEVDEQFF.

This chain connects TRBV7-2 to TRBJ1-2; D call uncertain. V shed 5 bases and J shed 6 bases, with 16 bases lying between them. The germline V gene has CDR1 SGHTA and CDR2 FQGNSA. CDR3 size: 14 residues. CDR3: CASSIGGELDGYTF. In DNA form, the CDR3 reads TGTGCCAGCAGCATAGGAGGAGAACTCGATGGCTACACCTTC.

This clonotype was detected a few times. The rearrangement joins TRBV27 to TRBJ1-2; TRBD1 matches 9 bases. The CDR3 runs to 13 residues. Germline loops: CDR1 MNHEY, CDR2 SMNVEV (reference sequence). Unmatched junction bases numbered 5, after V lost 10 bases and J lost 2 bases. CDR3 sequence: CATSTGGNYGYTF. The CDR3, as DNA: TGTGCCACTTCGACAGGGGGGAACTATGGCTACACCTTC.

This clonotype was picked up one time. The chain joins TRBV9 to TRBJ1-3; D gene unclear. The CDR3 spans 15 residues. Trimming took 0 bases from V and 2 from J, leaving 9 bases between them. In germline, CDR1 is SGDLS, CDR2 YYNGEE. The CDR3 coding sequence is TGTGCCAGCAGCGTAGACACTTTGCCTGGAAACACCATATATTTT. Translation gives CASSVDTLPGNTIYF.

V gene TRBV20-1 combines with J gene TRBJ1-1, with TRBD1 as a possible D gene (6 bases). Germline V gives CDR1 DFQATT, CDR2 SNEGSKA (reference sequence). The CDR3 totals 13 residues. Trimming stripped 5 bases from V and 6 bases from J, with 16 bases between. The CDR3 sequence: CSALAGAKSEAFF. The CDR3 nucleotides read TGCAGTGCTCTTGCGGGGGCGAAGTCTGAAGCTTTCTTT.

This clonotype was recorded many times. The chain's CDR3 is CASSPGLDTQYF. The CDR3 nucleotides read TGTGCCAGCAGCCCCGGGTTGGATACGCAGTATTTT. This rearrangement joins TRBV27 to TRBJ2-3; D remains ambiguous. The CDR3 spans 12 residues. CDR1 is MNHEY and CDR2 is SMNVEV in the germline V gene (reference sequence). The V end lost 6 bases, the J end lost 6 bases, and 10 bases lay between the germline ends.

The chain couples TRBV30 to TRBJ2-7; TRBD1 aligns across 10 bases. The CDR3 runs 14 residues. CDR1 GTSNPN and CDR2 SVGIG come from the germline V gene (reference sequence). J lost 5 bases, V lost 3 bases, and 7 bases had no gene match. CDR3 nucleotide sequence: TGTGCCTGGAGGCCGGGACAGGGGTACCACGAGCAGTACTTC. Protein product: CAWRPGQGYHEQYF.

The rearrangement joins TRBV7-2 to TRBJ1-1; possible D gene TRBD1, 5 bases. CDR1 is SGHTA, CDR2 FQGNSA, per germline. V was cut by 4 bases and J by 1 base, with 13 bases left in between. The CDR3 has 15 amino acids. The CDR3 DNA follows: TGTGCCAGCAGCTCGCAGGGCCGGACGAACACTGAAGCTTTCTTT. Amino acids: CASSSQGRTNTEAFF.

This clonotype was picked up many times. This sequence joins TRBV12-3 or TRBV12-4 and TRBJ2-1; 13 bases fit TRBD2. Unmatched junction bases numbered 9, after V lost 6 bases and J lost 7 bases. The CDR3 runs 16 residues. In nucleotides, the CDR3 is TGTGCCAGCAGCCGCGATACTAGCGGGGGGGCGAATGAGCAGTTCTTC. Translation gives CASSRDTSGGANEQFF.

Note on this clonotype: This may stem from a read error, because a much larger clone lies one nucleotide away. The rearrangement uses TRBV9 and TRBJ2-7, with D unclear. The V gene's germline CDR1 is SGDLS and CDR2 YYNGEE. The ends were cut back, 3 bases at V and 3 bases at J, with 16 bases in the middle. The CDR3 length is 15 residues. The CDR3 is CASSGQVDSGYEQYF. Here the CDR3 DNA reads TGTGCCAGCAGCGGTCAGGTTGATAGTGGCTACGAGCAGTACTTC.